These T cell receptor beta chains were read from a single sample in a study of CD8 T cells in ankylosing spondylitis. Each CDR3 protein gets one entry after TCRdb re-called the 5' RACE reads with MiXCR. The sample shows around 130,000 distinct CDR3 sequences, around 7% of them seen only once. The sequenced sample consisted of blood, either unsorted or a sorted T cell fraction (not recorded which). These TCRs come from a male donor with ankylosing spondylitis or in good health (not recorded which). CDR3s include the opening cysteine and the closing phenylalanine or tryptophan. A D gene is named only where the DNA matches it firmly. Not every row has a clone size; where given, it reads once, few, many or a size class.

v_call: TRBV5-1; d_call: -; j_call: TRBJ1-1; clone_size: many; cdr3_nt: TGCGCCAGCAGCTTGGGGGTGGCGAACACTGAAGCTTTCTTT; cdr3_aa: CASSLGVANTEAFF
v_call: TRBV29-1; d_call: -; j_call: TRBJ2-1; clone_size: many; cdr3_nt: TGCAGCGTACAAAATCTGTATGAGCAGTTCTTC; cdr3_aa: CSVQNLYEQFF
v_call: TRBV5-1; d_call: -; j_call: TRBJ2-7; clone_size: -; cdr3_nt: TGCGCCAGCAGCTTGGTTTCCGGAACCTACGAGCAGTACTTC; cdr3_aa: CASSLVSGTYEQYF
v_call: TRBV10-3; d_call: TRBD2; j_call: TRBJ2-3; clone_size: many; cdr3_nt: TGTGCCATCAGCCTTGAAGCGGGAGGCACAGATACGCAGTATTTT; cdr3_aa: CAISLEAGGTDTQYF
v_call: TRBV5-1; d_call: TRBD2; j_call: TRBJ2-7; clone_size: many; cdr3_nt: TGCGCCAGCAGCGCCGGGACTAGCGGGTACGAGCAGTACTTC; cdr3_aa: CASSAGTSGYEQYF
v_call: TRBV11-1; d_call: TRBD1; j_call: TRBJ2-1; clone_size: many; cdr3_nt: TGTGCCAGCAGCCCCGGAGGTGGCAGGGGGCACCCCTACAATGAGCAGTTCTTC; cdr3_aa: CASSPGGGRGHPYNEQFF
v_call: TRBV7-6; d_call: -; j_call: TRBJ1-5; clone_size: many; cdr3_nt: TGTGCCAGCAGCTTAGGGTCCACGGATAGCAATCAGCCCCAGCATTTT; cdr3_aa: CASSLGSTDSNQPQHF
v_call: TRBV20-1; d_call: TRBD1; j_call: TRBJ1-2; clone_size: many; cdr3_nt: TGCAGTGCTAGTCCTATTTTCCCCGGGACAGGGTTAGGTGGCTACACCTTC; cdr3_aa: CSASPIFPGTGLGGYTF
v_call: TRBV2; d_call: TRBD2; j_call: TRBJ2-1; clone_size: -; cdr3_nt: TGTGCCAGCAGGGGCGTTAGCGGGGGGCTCGACAATGAGCAGTTCTTC; cdr3_aa: CASRGVSGGLDNEQFF
v_call: TRBV6-1; d_call: -; j_call: TRBJ2-1; clone_size: few; cdr3_nt: TGTGCCAGCAGGACCGACAGTAAATATGAGCAGTTCTTC; cdr3_aa: CASRTDSKYEQFF
v_call: TRBV5-1; d_call: -; j_call: TRBJ1-1; clone_size: many; cdr3_nt: TGCGCCAGCAGCTTGAGTAGCCGGACGAACACTGAAGCTTTCTTT; cdr3_aa: CASSLSSRTNTEAFF
v_call: TRBV7-9; d_call: -; j_call: TRBJ1-3; clone_size: many; cdr3_nt: TGTGCCAGCAGCTTAGTGGGTTCTGGAAACACCATATATTTT; cdr3_aa: CASSLVGSGNTIYF
v_call: TRBV12-3/TRBV12-4; d_call: -; j_call: TRBJ2-2; clone_size: many; cdr3_nt: TGTGCCAGCAGTTTGGCGACTACCGGGGAGCTGTTTTTT; cdr3_aa: CASSLATTGELFF
v_call: TRBV4-1; d_call: -; j_call: TRBJ2-6; clone_size: many; cdr3_nt: TGCGCCAGCAGCCACATTACAGGGTTGGCTGGGGCCAACGTCCTGACTTTC; cdr3_aa: CASSHITGLAGANVLTF
v_call: TRBV12-3/TRBV12-4; d_call: -; j_call: TRBJ2-5; clone_size: many; cdr3_nt: TGTGCCAGCAGGTCCACAGGGTTGGTGGAGACCCAGTACTTC; cdr3_aa: CASRSTGLVETQYF
v_call: TRBV7-8; d_call: TRBD2; j_call: TRBJ2-7; clone_size: many; cdr3_nt: TGTGCCAGCAGCTTAGTTGCTGGGACTAGCGGGAGGGGAAACGAGCAGTACTTC; cdr3_aa: CASSLVAGTSGRGNEQYF
v_call: TRBV20-1; d_call: -; j_call: TRBJ1-6; clone_size: many; cdr3_nt: TGCAGTGCTAGCCGCCAGGCGGATTCACCCCTCCACTTT; cdr3_aa: CSASRQADSPLHF
v_call: TRBV4-3; d_call: -; j_call: TRBJ2-7; clone_size: many; cdr3_nt: TGCGCCAGCAGCCAAGCGGCCTGGGGGCCTTCCTACGAGCAGTACTTC; cdr3_aa: CASSQAAWGPSYEQYF
v_call: TRBV23-1; d_call: TRBD2; j_call: TRBJ2-7; clone_size: -; cdr3_nt: TGCGCCAGCAGTCAATGGCTAGCGGGGGGTCCCACTACCTACGAGCAGTACTTC; cdr3_aa: CASSQWLAGGPTTYEQYF
v_call: TRBV29-1; d_call: -; j_call: TRBJ2-3; clone_size: -; cdr3_nt: TGCAGCGTTGAGTTGTGGGGAACCTGGATTGGTAAGGCAGATACGCAGTATTTT; cdr3_aa: CSVELWGTWIGKADTQYF
v_call: TRBV6-4; d_call: TRBD2; j_call: TRBJ2-3; clone_size: many; cdr3_nt: TGTGCCAGCAGTGATCGGGGGGGAGCGGAAGATACGCAGTATTTT; cdr3_aa: CASSDRGGAEDTQYF
v_call: TRBV7-7; d_call: TRBD2; j_call: TRBJ2-5; clone_size: many; cdr3_nt: TGTGCTAGCAGCTTGAATAGCGGGAGCTCAGAGACCCAGTACTTC; cdr3_aa: CASSLNSGSSETQYF
v_call: TRBV5-1; d_call: TRBD1; j_call: TRBJ2-1; clone_size: many; cdr3_nt: TGCGCCAGCAGCTTAGGGACAGGGCGGAATGAGCAGTTCTTC; cdr3_aa: CASSLGTGRNEQFF
v_call: TRBV7-9; d_call: TRBD2; j_call: TRBJ2-5; clone_size: -; cdr3_nt: TGTGCCAGCAGCTTAGACGGGGGGGAGACCCAGTACTTC; cdr3_aa: CASSLDGGETQYF
v_call: TRBV3-1; d_call: -; j_call: TRBJ2-5; clone_size: many; cdr3_nt: TGTGCCAGCAGCCAAATTCGAGAGGAGACCCAGTACTTC; cdr3_aa: CASSQIREETQYF
v_call: TRBV20-1; d_call: TRBD2; j_call: TRBJ2-7; clone_size: many; cdr3_nt: TGCAGTGCCCCCCGGGGACCTAGCGGGAGGATGTACGAGCAGTACTTC; cdr3_aa: CSAPRGPSGRMYEQYF
v_call: TRBV24-1; d_call: -; j_call: TRBJ1-2; clone_size: many; cdr3_nt: TGTGCCACCAGTGATACGGGAAACCCCGGCTACACCTTC; cdr3_aa: CATSDTGNPGYTF
v_call: TRBV3-1; d_call: -; j_call: TRBJ2-2; clone_size: -; cdr3_nt: TGTGCCAGCAGCTCCGAGACCGGGGAGCTGTTTTTT; cdr3_aa: CASSSETGELFF
v_call: TRBV7-9; d_call: TRBD2; j_call: TRBJ2-1; clone_size: many; cdr3_nt: TGTGCCAGCAGCTTAGAGGGACTAGCGGGACTCAATGAGCAGTTCTTC; cdr3_aa: CASSLEGLAGLNEQFF
v_call: TRBV12-3/TRBV12-4; d_call: -; j_call: TRBJ1-4; clone_size: many; cdr3_nt: TGTGCCAGCGCAGAGCAGGAAAGTGCAACTAATGAAAAACTGTTTTTT; cdr3_aa: CASAEQESATNEKLFF
v_call: TRBV12-3/TRBV12-4; d_call: -; j_call: TRBJ2-3; clone_size: many; cdr3_nt: TGTGCCAGCAGTCCCCCCGGACGGGGCACAGATACGCAGTATTTT; cdr3_aa: CASSPPGRGTDTQYF
v_call: TRBV5-1; d_call: -; j_call: TRBJ2-7; clone_size: many; cdr3_nt: TGCGCCAGCAGTCAGCGGACCGGAACAGTCTACGAGCAGTACTTC; cdr3_aa: CASSQRTGTVYEQYF
v_call: TRBV6-2/TRBV6-3; d_call: -; j_call: TRBJ2-1; clone_size: many; cdr3_nt: TGTGCCAGCAACAGGGTGTCAAATGAGCAGTTCTTC; cdr3_aa: CASNRVSNEQFF
v_call: TRBV30; d_call: TRBD1; j_call: TRBJ2-7; clone_size: many; cdr3_nt: TGTGCCTGGAGTCCGATGGACAGGGCCTACGAGCAGTACTTC; cdr3_aa: CAWSPMDRAYEQYF
v_call: TRBV5-1; d_call: -; j_call: TRBJ2-5; clone_size: -; cdr3_nt: TGCGCCAGCAGCTTCGGACCGAAAAGGGGAGAGACCCAGTACTTC; cdr3_aa: CASSFGPKRGETQYF
v_call: TRBV28; d_call: TRBD1; j_call: TRBJ2-7; clone_size: many; cdr3_nt: TGTGCCACTTATCCTATCTTCGGACAGGGGGGCGAGCAGTACTTC; cdr3_aa: CATYPIFGQGGEQYF
v_call: TRBV5-1; d_call: TRBD1; j_call: TRBJ1-2; clone_size: many; cdr3_nt: TGCGCCAGCAGCTTGGAGGACAGGGGGAGGTATGGCTACACCTTC; cdr3_aa: CASSLEDRGRYGYTF
v_call: TRBV12-3/TRBV12-4; d_call: TRBD2; j_call: TRBJ2-1; clone_size: many; cdr3_nt: TGTGCCAGCACCCTGGGGGGGACTAGCGGTTACAATGAGCAGTTCTTC; cdr3_aa: CASTLGGTSGYNEQFF
v_call: TRBV2; d_call: -; j_call: TRBJ2-1; clone_size: many; cdr3_nt: TGTGCCAGCAGTGAGGCGACCAACTCCTACAATGAGCAGTTCTTC; cdr3_aa: CASSEATNSYNEQFF
v_call: TRBV7-8; d_call: -; j_call: TRBJ1-2; clone_size: many; cdr3_nt: TGTGCCAGCAGCTTAGGGTCAGGAGGGCGAATCGATGGCTACACCTTC; cdr3_aa: CASSLGSGGRIDGYTF
v_call: TRBV7-2; d_call: TRBD1; j_call: TRBJ1-2; clone_size: many; cdr3_nt: TGTGCCAGCAGCCTAACCCCAGGGGGTGGCTACACCTTC; cdr3_aa: CASSLTPGGGYTF
v_call: TRBV5-1; d_call: -; j_call: TRBJ2-2; clone_size: many; cdr3_nt: TGCGCCAGCAGCTCACCCAGGGGGGCCGGGGAGCTGTTTTTT; cdr3_aa: CASSSPRGAGELFF
v_call: TRBV5-1; d_call: TRBD2; j_call: TRBJ2-3; clone_size: many; cdr3_nt: TGCGCCAGCAGCCTGGGACTAGCGGGGGCCACAGATACGCAGTATTTT; cdr3_aa: CASSLGLAGATDTQYF
v_call: TRBV5-1; d_call: -; j_call: TRBJ2-2; clone_size: few; cdr3_nt: TGCGCCAGCAGCCATAAGACTCTCACCGGGGAGCTGTTTTTT; cdr3_aa: CASSHKTLTGELFF
v_call: TRBV29-1; d_call: -; j_call: TRBJ2-7; clone_size: many; cdr3_nt: TGCAGCGTTGTAGCGGAATACGAGCAGTACTTC; cdr3_aa: CSVVAEYEQYF
v_call: TRBV30; d_call: -; j_call: TRBJ1-1; clone_size: many; cdr3_nt: TGTGCCTGGAACCCGGGCTCCTTCACTGAAGCTTTCTTT; cdr3_aa: CAWNPGSFTEAFF
v_call: TRBV7-6; d_call: TRBD1; j_call: TRBJ2-3; clone_size: many; cdr3_nt: TGTGCCAGCAGCGAGACAGGGGGCCGCACAGATACGCAGTATTTT; cdr3_aa: CASSETGGRTDTQYF
v_call: TRBV3-1; d_call: TRBD2; j_call: TRBJ2-1; clone_size: many; cdr3_nt: TGTGCCAGCGGACTAGCGGCCTACAATGAGCAGTTCTTC; cdr3_aa: CASGLAAYNEQFF
v_call: TRBV10-3; d_call: -; j_call: TRBJ2-5; clone_size: many; cdr3_nt: TGTGCCATCAGTGAGTCCGGGACCGAGGAGACCCAGTACTTC; cdr3_aa: CAISESGTEETQYF
v_call: TRBV5-1; d_call: -; j_call: TRBJ1-4; clone_size: many; cdr3_nt: TGCGCCAGCAGCTTACCGGAGCTTGAAAAACTGTTTTTT; cdr3_aa: CASSLPELEKLFF